This entry lists 26 T cell receptor beta chains sequenced from one sample in a study of Ad26.COV2.S vaccination and SARS-CoV-2 variants. This sample's treatment: around 19 received Ad26.COV2.S at low or high dose, single or two shots; 5 received placebo; per-sample allocation not given. The study sampled participants on day 63 after the first vaccine or placebo injection. Assay: immunoSEQ multiplex PCR; the TCRdb copy retains only in-frame clones and omits some. Of about 480,000 clones detected, around nine tenths appear once; the ten largest clones hold roughly 13%. The specimen comprised peripheral blood, sampled in a trial of Ad26.COV2.S vaccine versus placebo. The receptors shown here come from a person between 18 and 60 years old who received the Ad26.COV2.S COVID-19 vaccine or a placebo.

The chain recombines TRBV11-1 with TRBJ2-5; D not resolved. The CDR3 runs 11 residues. The V gene's germline CDR1 is SGHAT and CDR2 FQDESV (reference sequence). Trimming took 5 bases from V and 2 from J, leaving 3 bases between them. CDR3 region: CASSAQETQYF. The CDR3 DNA reads as TGTGCCAGCAGCGCGCAAGAGACCCAGTACTTC. Together with reference TRBV11-1 and TRBJ2-5, the CDR3 gives the full variable domain: EAEVAQSPRYKITEKSQAVAFWCDPISGHATLYWYRQILGQGPELLVQFQDESVVDDSQLPKDRFSAERLKGVDSTLKIQPAELGDSAMYLCASSAQETQYFGPGTRLLVL.

A single count supports this clone. The J gene is TRBJ2-7, the V gene TRBV20-1, with unresolved D. The V end lost 3 bases, the J end lost 0 bases, and 12 bases lay between the germline ends. The CDR3 sequence is 14 residues long. Germline V gene sequence: CDR1 DFQATT, CDR2 SNEGSKA (reference sequence). The CDR3 sequence is CSASSGRSSYEQYF. Written as DNA, the CDR3 is TGCAGTGCTAGTTCGGGCCGGAGCTCCTACGAGCAGTACTTC.

The rearrangement links TRBV7-8 to TRBJ1-6; tentative D call: TRBD1 (5 bases). CDR3 length equals 14 residues. Trimming removed 5 bases from V and 8 bases from J, with 13 bases in between. Per germline, CDR1 SGHVS and CDR2 FQNEAQ. The CDR3 region has the DNA TGTGCCAGCAGCCTCGCCGGCAGGGATTCACCCCTCCACTTT. Its translation is CASSLAGRDSPLHF.

CDR3 loop: CATSRLAGGLSYEQYF. DNA of the CDR3: TGTGCCACCAGCAGACTAGCGGGAGGGTTATCCTACGAGCAGTACTTC. The J gene is TRBJ2-7, the V gene TRBV15; 12 bases are a match to TRBD2. The CDR3 is 16 amino acids. The germline V gene has CDR1 LNHNV and CDR2 YYDKDF (reference sequence). The ends lost 2 bases at V and 1 base at J; junction bases unmatched: 3.

The chain employs TRBV12-3 or TRBV12-4 and TRBJ1-1; D unclear. Trimming took off 4 bases at V and 1 base at J, with 4 bases between the two ends. This CDR3 has 12 amino acids. The CDR3 reads CASSYGNTEAFF. In DNA, the CDR3 is TGTGCCAGCAGTTATGGGAACACTGAAGCTTTCTTT.

This chain connects TRBV29-1 to TRBJ1-2; TRBD1 matches at 9 bases. V shed 3 bases, J shed 5 bases, and the junction held 4 bases outside the gene matches. From germline, CDR1 is SQVTM and CDR2 ANQGSEA. This CDR3 spans 13 amino acids. CDR3 DNA: TGCAGCGTTGACACGGACAGGGGATATGGCTACACCTTC. Encoded protein: CSVDTDRGYGYTF.

The J gene is TRBJ2-7, the V gene TRBV5-8; the D gene is possibly TRBD1 (5 bases). V lost 2 bases and J 3 bases, leaving 15 bases between the germline ends. This CDR3 is built from 15 residues. Germline CDR1 is SGHTS and CDR2 is YDEGEE. The CDR3 protein is CASSFGPTRGYEQYF. As DNA, the CDR3 is TGTGCCAGCAGCTTTGGGCCCACAAGGGGCTACGAGCAGTACTTC.

V is TRBV19 and J is TRBJ2-2; 12 bases are a match to TRBD2. V dropped 9 bases and J dropped 5; count of bases not matched to a gene: 19. Germline V gene lookup returns CDR1 LNHDA and CDR2 SQIVND (reference sequence). The length of the CDR3 is 19 residues. The CDR3 DNA sequence: TGTGCCAGCGCCCTCAAGAGGCTAGCGGGAGGGGGGGAAACCGGGGAGCTGTTTTTT. Translated, it gives CASALKRLAGGGETGELFF.

CDR3 in amino acids: CASSYGTSNEQFF. The CDR3 DNA follows: TGTGCCAGCAGTTACGGGACTAGCAATGAGCAGTTCTTC. V usage is TRBV6-5 and J usage is TRBJ2-1; TRBD2 aligns across 8 bases. Germline-derived CDR1 and CDR2 are MNHEY and SVGAGI. The CDR3 consists of 13 residues. The V gene end was trimmed by 2 bases and the J gene end by 6 bases; junction bases not matched to a gene: 0.

This rearrangement joins TRBV19 to TRBJ1-3; D uncertain. V shed 8 bases and J shed 0 bases, with 8 bases lying between them. Germline values: CDR1 LNHDA, CDR2 SQIVND (reference sequence). The length of the CDR3 is 13 residues. DNA of the CDR3: TGTGCCAGTGGTACATACTCTGGAAACACCATATATTTT. This gives the protein CASGTYSGNTIYF.

The V gene is TRBV30, the J gene TRBJ1-2, with 7 bases that match TRBD1. In germline, CDR1 is GTSNPN, CDR2 SVGIG (reference sequence). Losses at the gene ends were 2 bases for V and 2 bases for J; bases not matched to a gene: 11. This CDR3 is built from 16 residues. DNA for the CDR3: TGTGCCTGGAGTCGTGAGCCGGGACAGCGCAACTATGGCTACACCTTC. Translated: CAWSREPGQRNYGYTF.

The chain couples TRBV7-9 to TRBJ1-1; 9 bases line up with TRBD1. Germline CDR1 reads SEHNR; CDR2 reads FQNEAQ (reference sequence). The V segment lost 5 bases and the J segment 6 bases; nucleotides outside the gene matches: 7. The CDR3 loop spans 14 amino acids. CDR3 DNA: TGTGCCAGCAGCCCGGACAGGGGTTTCTCTGAAGCTTTCTTT. Its translation: CASSPDRGFSEAFF.

J is TRBJ1-2 and V is TRBV5-1; tentative D call: TRBD1 (5 bases). Germline loops: CDR1 SGHRS, CDR2 YFSETQ. Trimming shortened V by 1 base and J by 7 bases, and 20 bases separated the two germline ends. This CDR3 region has 16 residues. CDR3 sequence reads: CASSLRIDELGRGYTF. The CDR3 DNA is TGCGCCAGCAGCTTGAGAATCGACGAATTGGGACGTGGCTACACCTTC.

This chain uses TRBV24-1 with TRBJ1-3; D not certain. Trimming pared 8 bases from V and 3 bases from J, leaving 19 bases between. Germline CDR1 is KGHDR and CDR2 is SFDVKD. This CDR3 is 16 amino acids long. The CDR3 DNA sequence: TGTGCCACCACCGAAGAGTCCTTATCCCGTGGAAACACCATATATTTT. This translates into CATTEESLSRGNTIYF.

The genes are TRBV27 and TRBJ1-5, with TRBD1 as a possible D gene (6 bases). This CDR3 is 17 amino acids long. Germline CDR1 reads MNHEY; CDR2 reads SMNVEV (reference sequence). Trimming shortened V by 5 bases and J by 2 bases, and 19 bases separated the two germline ends. CDR3 coding DNA: TGTGCCAGCAGTCCATACATACAGGGAGGAGGCAATCAGCCCCAGCATTTT. Translating gives CASSPYIQGGGNQPQHF.

This rearrangement joins TRBV7-9 to TRBJ1-1; D gene unclear. The germline V and J ends were trimmed by 2 bases and 1 base, with 5 bases remaining between them. CDR1 is SEHNR, CDR2 FQNEAQ, per germline (reference sequence). The CDR3 covers 13 residues. Here the CDR3 DNA reads TGTGCCAGCAGCTTACAGGAGAACACTGAAGCTTTCTTT. It codes for CASSLQENTEAFF.

The rearrangement uses TRBV5-8 and TRBJ2-7; 9 bases map to TRBD2. The J segment lost 12 bases and the V segment lost 4 bases, leaving 11 bases of the junction unmatched. CDR3 length equals 13 residues. The germline V gene encodes CDR1 SGHTS and CDR2 YDEGEE. In nucleotides, the CDR3 is TGTGCCAGCAGCCCCCCGTGGCGGGAGGGCCCGTACTTC. Translation gives CASSPPWREGPYF. The variable domain in full, completed from reference TRBV5-8 and TRBJ2-7, reads EAGVTQSPTHLIKTRGQQATLRCSPISGHTSVYWYQQALGLGLQFLLWYDEGEERNRGNFPPRFSGRQFPNYSSELNVNALELEDSALYLCASSPPWREGPYFGPGTRLTVT.

This clone has only a few counts. The chain couples TRBV5-4 to TRBJ1-1, with D perhaps TRBD1 (5 bases). Trimming left V 6 bases short and J 0 bases short, with 18 bases between. From germline, CDR1 is SGHNT and CDR2 YYREEE (reference sequence). There are 16 residues in the CDR3. The CDR3 coding sequence is TGTGCCAGCACCAACTCGCGCCAGGGCCTGAACACTGAAGCTTTCTTT. This sequence encodes CASTNSRQGLNTEAFF. The full variable domain, with the rest looked up from reference TRBV5-4 and TRBJ1-1, is ETGVTQSPTHLIKTRGQQVTLRCSSQSGHNTVSWYQQALGQGPQFIFQYYREEENGRGNFPPRFSGLQFPNYSSELNVNALELDDSALYLCASTNSRQGLNTEAFFGQGTRLTVV.

The chain has TRBV6-5 and TRBJ1-1; possible D gene TRBD1, 5 bases. Germline CDR1 is MNHEY and CDR2 is SVGAGI. CDR3 size: 15 residues. V dropped 8 bases and J dropped 5 bases, with 21 bases sitting between them. The CDR3 DNA reads as TGTGCCAGCTATTCCGGCGGGACGGGGAGGACTGAAGCTTTCTTT. Encoded protein: CASYSGGTGRTEAFF.

This chain connects TRBV4-2 to TRBJ2-3; TRBD2 matches at 13 bases. CDR1 is LGHNA and CDR2 is YNFKEQ in the germline V gene. Trimming took 4 bases from V and 1 from J; bases not matched to a gene: 8. CDR3 length: 18 amino acids. In DNA form, the CDR3 reads TGTGCCAGCAGCCCCTGGACTAGCGGGAGTGAAGGCACAGATACGCAGTATTTT. Its protein product is CASSPWTSGSEGTDTQYF.

The chain recombines TRBV11-1 with TRBJ2-1, with D perhaps matching TRBD1 (5 bases). V dropped 5 bases and J dropped 3 bases, with 11 bases sitting between them. Germline lookup yields CDR1 SGHAT and CDR2 FQDESV (reference sequence). There are 14 residues in the CDR3. CDR3 loop: CASSTRQYYNEQFF. Written as DNA, the CDR3 is TGTGCCAGCAGCACGCGACAGTACTACAATGAGCAGTTCTTC. The variable domain in full, completed from reference TRBV11-1 and TRBJ2-1, reads EAEVAQSPRYKITEKSQAVAFWCDPISGHATLYWYRQILGQGPELLVQFQDESVVDDSQLPKDRFSAERLKGVDSTLKIQPAELGDSAMYLCASSTRQYYNEQFFGPGTRLTVL.

This clone occurred once. This chain joins TRBV9 and TRBJ1-1; D is unclear. The CDR3 is 12 amino acids. The V gene's germline CDR1 is SGDLS and CDR2 YYNGEE. Trimming pared 0 bases from V and 7 bases from J, leaving 7 bases between. Here the CDR3 DNA reads TGTGCCAGCAGCGTAGGGCAGATTGAAGCTTTCTTT. Amino acid sequence: CASSVGQIEAFF.

The chain combines TRBV27 with TRBJ1-2; maybe TRBD1 (6 bases). The germline V gene has CDR1 MNHEY and CDR2 SMNVEV (reference sequence). Trimming left V 5 bases short and J 8 bases short, with 21 bases between. CDR3 length: 15 amino acids. The CDR3 DNA reads TGTGCCAGCAGTCCACGCCTACAGGGACATGGGGGCTACACCTTC. Protein sequence: CASSPRLQGHGGYTF.

The CDR3 spells CASSDDGVKDRRKEQYF. CDR3 nucleotides: TGTGCCAGCAGCGATGATGGTGTTAAGGACAGGCGGAAAGAGCAGTACTTC. This chain connects TRBV27 to TRBJ2-7; the match to TRBD1 covers 7 bases. Trimming removed 6 bases from V and 7 bases from J; junction bases left unmatched: 21. The CDR3 sequence is 17 residues long. Germline V lookup: CDR1 MNHEY, CDR2 SMNVEV (reference sequence).

This clone was counted a single time. This chain connects TRBV28 to TRBJ1-4, with D maybe TRBD1 (6 bases). CDR1 MDHEN and CDR2 SYDVKM come from the germline V gene. This CDR3 has 15 residues. The V end lost 2 bases, the J end lost 7 bases, and 14 bases lay between the germline ends. This CDR3 reads CASSLMGQESEKLFF. The CDR3 coding sequence is TGTGCCAGCAGTTTAATGGGACAAGAGTCTGAAAAACTGTTTTTT.

The sample holds a few counts of this clone. The chain links TRBV6-5 to TRBJ2-1; 8 positions agree with TRBD2. Trimming removed 4 bases from V and 9 bases from J; junction bases left unmatched: 8. The CDR3 extends over 14 amino acids. Germline CDR1 is MNHEY and CDR2 is SVGAGI. The CDR3 nucleotides are TGTGCCAGCAGTTTACCGGGAGGGCCTAGTGAGCAGTTCTTC. Translating gives CASSLPGGPSEQFF.